This T cell receptor (beta chain) was recovered during a study of T cell responses to AZD1222 COVID-19 vaccine. Libraries were prepared by immunoSEQ multiplex PCR; TCRdb keeps only in-frame clonotypes and omits some of them. The table lists about 160,000 clones, approximately 91% of them singletons. The V end was cut by 1 base, the J end by 4 bases, with 14 bases between. This CDR3 is 16 amino acids long. Germline-derived CDR1 and CDR2 are LGHNA and YNFKEQ. The sample in question was peripheral blood, obtained on day 0 of AZD1222 vaccination. This TCR derives from an adult in good health. The chain combines TRBV4-2 with TRBJ1-5, with a possible D match to TRBD1 (5 bases). The chain's CDR3 is CASSQGGRMGNQPQHF. The CDR3 DNA reads as TGTGCCAGCAGCCAAGGGGGCAGGATGGGGAATCAGCCCCAGCATTTT.